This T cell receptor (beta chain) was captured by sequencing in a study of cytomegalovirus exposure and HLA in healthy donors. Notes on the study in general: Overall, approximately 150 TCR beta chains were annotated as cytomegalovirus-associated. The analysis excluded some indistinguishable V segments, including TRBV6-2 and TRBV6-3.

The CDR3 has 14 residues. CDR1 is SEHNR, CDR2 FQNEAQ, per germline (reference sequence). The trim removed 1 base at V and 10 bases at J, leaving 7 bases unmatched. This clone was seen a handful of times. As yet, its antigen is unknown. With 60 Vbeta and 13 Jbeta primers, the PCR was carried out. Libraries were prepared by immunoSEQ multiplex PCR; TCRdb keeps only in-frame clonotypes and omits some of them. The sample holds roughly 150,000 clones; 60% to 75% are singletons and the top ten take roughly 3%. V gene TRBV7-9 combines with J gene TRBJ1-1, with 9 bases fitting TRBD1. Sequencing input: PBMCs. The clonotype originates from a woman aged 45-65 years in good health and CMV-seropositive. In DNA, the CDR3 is TGTGCCAGCAGCTTAGGTGGACAGGGGCGCGGAGCTTTCTTT. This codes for CASSLGGQGRGAFF. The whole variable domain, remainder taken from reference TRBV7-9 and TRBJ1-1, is DTGVSQNPRHKITKRGQNVTFRCDPISEHNRLYWYRQTLGQGPEFLTYFQNEAQLEKSRLLSDRFSAERPKGSFSTLEIQRTEQGDSAMYLCASSLGGQGRGAFFGQGTRLTVV.